The text below deals with one TCR beta chain. Use of 60 Vbeta and 13 Jbeta primers characterized the PCR. Generated by immunoSEQ multiplex PCR, the TCRdb table keeps only in-frame clones and is missing some. The sample contains about 130,000 clones, around two thirds of which appear only once. CDR3 length: 13 residues. J lost 5 bases, V lost 6 bases, and 6 bases had no gene match. The germline V gene encodes CDR1 SGHRS and CDR2 YFSETQ. The entry originates in a study of cytomegalovirus exposure and HLA in healthy donors. This chain links TRBV5-1 with TRBJ2-3, with 7 bases identical to TRBD1. The source is a man between 60 and 70 years old in good health and CMV-seropositive. Sequences were obtained from PBMCs. Here the CDR3 DNA reads TGCGCCAGCATGGGGACAGCCCTAGATACGCAGTATTTT. Translated: CASMGTALDTQYF.